This TCR beta chain is drawn from a study of T-cell reconstitution after alpha-beta-depleted transplantation in children. The CDR3 totals 16 residues. Germline V gene data show CDR1 as SGHDT and CDR2 as YYEEEE. Trimming left V 0 bases short and J 2 bases short, with 11 bases between. There are a few counts of this clonotype. Preparation of the TCRbeta library involved a method that used unique molecular identifiers. TCRdb ran MiXCR on the PCR reads and lists one entry per CDR3 protein. The repertoire consists of around 200,000 distinct CDR3 sequences, with roughly a tenth occurring once and the leading ten covering 5.5% to 8%.

This receptor was obtained from a human donor who donated a stem cell graft to a child with acute lymphoblastic leukemia. The V and J genes are TRBV5-6 and TRBJ2-2; D remains ambiguous. This specimen was PBMCs from the stem cell graft donor, taken from the stem cell graft. The CDR3 is CASSLALGSNTGELFF. The CDR3 nucleotides read TGTGCCAGCAGCTTGGCCCTGGGCTCAAACACCGGGGAGCTGTTTTTT.